These 13 T cell receptor beta chains were all obtained from the same sample, sequenced in a study of Graves' ophthalmopathy and Graves' hyperthyroidism. Beta-chain TCR CDR3 regions were amplified from RNA transcripts. The workflow started with a first-round RT-PCR run with HTBI primers and then moved on to a second-round multiplex PCR. TCRdb independently ran MiXCR on the multiplex PCR reads; one entry per CDR3 protein. The sample contains over 500,000 distinct CDR3 sequences, about 20% of which appear only once. The sample taken for sequencing was peripheral blood. Receptor source: a woman aged 18-29 years with stable Graves' hyperthyroidism. Some clones in this sample may be carry-over from other donors' samples.

With regard to this clonotype: Germline and junction disagree at one end, which may indicate a read error. V is TRBV28 and J is TRBJ1-2; D not resolved. Germline-derived CDR1 and CDR2 are MDHEN and SYDVKM. The CDR3 runs to 14 residues. The CDR3 region has the DNA TGTGCCAGCAGTTTGTCGGAGGCTAACTATGGTTACACCTTC. The encoded protein is CASSLSEANYGYTF.

V gene TRBV7-8 combines with J gene TRBJ2-2, with TRBD2 matching 8 bases. This CDR3 is 17 amino acids long. Looked up from germline, CDR1 is SGHVS and CDR2 is FQNEAQ. With V trimmed by 6 bases and J by 3 bases, 12 bases remained unmatched. DNA for the CDR3: TGTGCCAGCAGGTCTACCGGGGGGGCCAGGGACACCGGGGAGCTGTTTTTT. Protein: CASRSTGGARDTGELFF.

Ten or more counts support this clonotype. The rearrangement links TRBV12-3 or TRBV12-4 to TRBJ1-2; TRBD1 matches 9 bases. The V gene end was trimmed by 1 base and the J gene end by 8 bases; junction bases not matched to a gene: 8. The CDR3 is 15 amino acids. The CDR3 nucleotides read TGTGCCAGCAGTTTAGTGGACAGGGGAAGGAGGGGCTACACCTTC. Amino acids: CASSLVDRGRRGYTF.

The sample holds many counts of this clonotype. The chain employs TRBV9 and TRBJ1-1; D is unclear. The CDR3 totals 14 residues. In germline, CDR1 is SGDLS, CDR2 YYNGEE. Trimming pared 3 bases from V and 10 bases from J, leaving 19 bases between. CDR3 bases: TGTGCCAGCAGCGCCTCACATCACGTGGGGTTAGCTTTCTTT. Translating gives CASSASHHVGLAFF.

On this clonotype itself: Germline is not matched at one junction end, which may reflect a read error. This chain uses TRBV18 with TRBJ1-3; weak D call: TRBD1 (6 bases). Germline V CDR1 and CDR2: KGHSH, LQKENI. The length of the CDR3 is 17 residues. The CDR3 coding sequence is TGTGCCAGCTCCCCACCGACAGGAACAGACTCTGGAAACACCATATATTTT. Translated: CASSPPTGTDSGNTIYF.

In its sample, this clonotype was seen a few times. The rearrangement joins TRBV4-1 to TRBJ2-5; 9 bases are a match to TRBD1. Trimming cost V 2 bases and J 4 bases; bases outside gene matches: 8. The germline CDR1 and CDR2 sequences are MGHRA and YSYEKL. The CDR3 has 16 residues. The CDR3 bases are TGCGCCAGCAGCCAACAATGGACAGGGGTCTTAGAGACCCAGTACTTC. This encodes CASSQQWTGVLETQYF.

This clonotype was recorded a few times. The chain is built from TRBV29-1 and TRBJ2-7, with a possible D match to TRBD1 (6 bases). The ends were cut back, 6 bases at V and 6 bases at J, with 12 bases in the middle. Per germline, CDR1 SQVTM and CDR2 ANQGSEA. There are 11 residues in the CDR3. The CDR3 DNA sequence: TGCAGCGTCCACCACAGGGCCGAGCAGTACTTC. Translation: CSVHHRAEQYF.

This clonotype was counted ten times or more. The rearrangement uses TRBV6-5 and TRBJ2-7; D could derive from TRBD1 or TRBD2 (5 bases each). The CDR3 spans 18 residues. Germline CDR1 and CDR2: MNHEY and SVGAGI. Trimming removed 6 bases from V and 0 bases from J, with 24 bases in between. The CDR3 DNA follows: TGTGCCAGCAGGGGAACCGGGACGAATTTTACACACTCCTACGAGCAGTACTTC. It specifies CASRGTGTNFTHSYEQYF.

To note about this clonotype: The conserved final phenylalanine or tryptophan is absent from the CDR3, which likely points to a read error. The gene calls are TRBV5-1 and TRBJ1-1; tentatively, D is TRBD1 (6 bases). Trimming took 4 bases from V and 0 from J, leaving 13 bases between them. Germline-derived CDR1 and CDR2 are SGHRS and YFSETQ. The CDR3 loop spans 15 amino acids. Written as DNA, the CDR3 is TGCGCCAGCAGCCCCCGGGACAAGGTGAACACTGAAGCTTTCTTG. This gives the protein CASSPRDKVNTEAFL.

V gene TRBV28 combines with J gene TRBJ1-5; no reliable D call. Germline V gene sequence: CDR1 MDHEN, CDR2 SYDVKM. V dropped 6 bases and J dropped 0 bases, with 12 bases sitting between them. The CDR3 is 15 residues long. Here the CDR3 reads CASSMSSYSNQPQHF. The CDR3 DNA is TGTGCCAGCAGCATGAGCAGTTATAGCAATCAGCCCCAGCATTTT. The whole variable domain, remainder taken from reference TRBV28 and TRBJ1-5, is DVKVTQSSRYLVKRTGEKVFLECVQDMDHENMFWYRQDPGLGLRLIYFSYDVKMKEKGDIPEGYSVSREKKERFSLILESASTNQTSMYLCASSMSSYSNQPQHFGDGTRLSIL.

This clonotype has at least ten counts. The rearrangement links TRBV6-1 to TRBJ2-7; 7 positions match TRBD1. Per germline, CDR1 MNHNS and CDR2 SASEGT. J was trimmed by 3 bases and V by 5 bases; bases with no gene match: 10. CDR3 length equals 15 residues. Here the CDR3 DNA reads TGTGCCAGCAGTCCGTATAGTGGGACAGACTACGAGCAGTACTTC. It specifies CASSPYSGTDYEQYF.

The genes are TRBV19 and TRBJ1-2, with D unresolved. The CDR3 totals 13 residues. Trimming left V 1 base short and J 7 bases short, with 10 bases between. Germline CDR1 and CDR2: LNHDA and SQIVND (reference sequence). CDR3: CASSIVSGSGYTF. CDR3 nucleotide sequence: TGTGCCAGTAGTATAGTATCGGGGTCTGGCTACACCTTC.

This clonotype was detected many times. This chain links TRBV5-1 with TRBJ1-2; TRBD1 matches at 7 bases. CDR1 is SGHRS and CDR2 is YFSETQ in the germline V gene. With 5 bases clipped from V and 2 bases from J, the junction kept 6 bases outside the gene matches. The CDR3 contains 14 residues. The CDR3 region has the DNA TGCGCCAGCAGGGAACAGGGGCGGAACTATGGCTACACCTTC. Translating gives CASREQGRNYGYTF.